The 25 T cell receptor beta chains below come from one sample, sequenced in a study of identical twins. Each CDR3 protein gets one entry after TCRdb re-called the 5' RACE reads with MiXCR. In the table there are fewer than 900,000 distinct CDR3 sequences, over 20% of which are singletons. This sample also belongs to another study, concerning T cells expressing NK-cell markers.

Sequencing used PBMCs. The receptors were gathered from a woman between 18 and 29 years old in good health.

The chain carries TRBV20-1 and TRBJ2-1, with D hard to call. Deletions cut 5 bases from V and 6 bases from J, with 8 bases between. The CDR3 has 11 residues. CDR1 is DFQATT, CDR2 SNEGSKA, per germline (reference sequence). CDR3 sequence (DNA): TGCAGTGCTCACTACCTCAATGAGCAGTTCTTC. Translated, it gives CSAHYLNEQFF.

This clonotype showed up just a few times. CDR3 protein: CASSVAPVGYGYTF. The CDR3 nucleotides read TGTGCCAGCAGCGTAGCACCCGTGGGTTATGGCTACACCTTC. This chain joins TRBV9 and TRBJ1-2; D is undetermined. Trimming removed 0 bases at V and 5 bases at J, with 11 bases between. Germline V gene data show CDR1 as SGDLS and CDR2 as YYNGEE. The CDR3 covers 14 residues.

The chain recombines TRBV5-5 with TRBJ2-1, with a weak D call TRBD1 (6 bases). V was shortened by 4 bases and J by 1 base, with 18 bases between the two germline ends. This CDR3 is 17 amino acids long. Germline lookup yields CDR1 SGHKS and CDR2 YYEKEE (reference sequence). This CDR3 is CASSLRDQGYSYNEQFF. In nucleotides, the CDR3 is TGTGCCAGCAGCCTACGGGACCAGGGGTATTCCTACAATGAGCAGTTCTTC.

The V call is TRBV20-1, the J call TRBJ2-5; 8 nucleotides agree with TRBD2. The V and J ends lost 0 bases and 1 base, in that order; junction bases with no gene match: 1. CDR1 and CDR2 from the germline V gene are DFQATT and SNEGSKA (reference sequence). CDR3 length: 14 amino acids. This CDR3 reads CSARDSGGQETQYF. The CDR3 DNA sequence: TGCAGTGCTAGAGACAGCGGGGGCCAAGAGACCCAGTACTTC.

This clonotype has a handful of counts. The V gene is TRBV29-1, the J gene TRBJ1-2; TRBD1 is a possible D gene (5 bases). With 2 bases removed from V and 7 bases from J, the gap between germline ends came to 17 bases. In germline, CDR1 is SQVTM, CDR2 ANQGSEA. The CDR3 is 14 amino acids. The CDR3 nucleotides read TGCAGCGTTGAAAGCCTCAGGGAGGTTCGTGGCTACACCTTC. Its protein product is CSVESLREVRGYTF.

Ten or more counts support this clonotype. V usage is TRBV7-8 and J usage is TRBJ2-3; 15 positions agree with TRBD2. Trimming at V came to 5 bases and at J to 5 bases, leaving 14 bases not matched to a gene. Germline CDR1 SGHVS, CDR2 FQNEAQ. The CDR3 spans 19 residues. CDR3 sequence: CASSPDLRGLAGGKDTQYF. CDR3 nucleotides: TGTGCCAGCAGCCCAGACCTGAGGGGACTAGCGGGAGGAAAAGATACGCAGTATTTT. The variable domain in full, with the rest retrieved from reference TRBV7-8 and TRBJ2-3, is GAGVSQSPRYKVAKRGQDVALRCDPISGHVSLFWYQQALGQGPEFLTYFQNEAQLDKSGLPSDRFFAERPEGSVSTLKIQRTQQEDSAVYLCASSPDLRGLAGGKDTQYFGPGTRLTVL.

This clonotype was recorded a few times. The genes are TRBV5-1 and TRBJ2-1, with D unclear. The CDR3 sequence is 16 residues long. Deletions cut 3 bases from V and 6 bases from J, with 19 bases between. Germline CDR1 and CDR2: SGHRS and YFSETQ. CDR3 region: CASSSRLRNFGNEQFF. The CDR3 DNA is TGCGCCAGCAGCTCACGCCTAAGAAACTTCGGCAATGAGCAGTTCTTC.

The chain joins TRBV12-5 to TRBJ2-7, with 8 bases aligning to TRBD2. Germline trimming cut 1 base from V and 3 bases from J; bases unmatched to any gene: 5. The CDR3 sequence is 15 residues long. Germline V gene data show CDR1 as LGHNT and CDR2 as FRNRAP. In DNA, the CDR3 is TGTGCTAGTGGTTTGGGAACTAGCGGACACTACGAGCAGTACTTC. Translating gives CASGLGTSGHYEQYF.

This clonotype was seen repeatedly, ten times or more. The rearrangement links TRBV6-6 to TRBJ2-6, with D uncertain. V was cut by 7 bases and J by 4 bases, with 8 bases left in between. The CDR3 sequence is 13 residues long. Germline CDR1 and CDR2: MNHNY and SVGAGI (reference sequence). The CDR3 sequence is CASTTWGANVLTF. In DNA form, the CDR3 reads TGTGCCAGCACTACTTGGGGGGCCAACGTCCTGACTTTC.

This sequence joins TRBV5-6 and TRBJ1-2, with TRBD1 matching 7 bases. The CDR3 runs to 12 residues. Germline loops: CDR1 SGHDT, CDR2 YYEEEE. Losses at the gene ends were 4 bases for V and 7 bases for J; bases not matched to a gene: 4. CDR3 amino acids: CASSRQGIGYTF. DNA for the CDR3: TGTGCCAGCAGCCGACAGGGTATTGGCTACACCTTC.

This rearrangement joins TRBV7-9 to TRBJ2-7; a weak D match, TRBD2 (6 bases). The germline CDR1 and CDR2 sequences are SEHNR and FQNEAQ (reference sequence). The CDR3 loop spans 17 amino acids. Trimming stripped 2 bases from V and 6 bases from J, with 23 bases between. The CDR3 sequence: CASSLRRAGGPPSEQYF. CDR3 DNA: TGTGCCAGCAGCTTAAGGAGGGCCGGGGGTCCGCCGTCCGAGCAGTACTTC.

The chain has TRBV7-2 and TRBJ2-3, with D hard to call. V was cut by 5 bases and J by 4 bases, with 10 bases left in between. This CDR3 has 13 residues. In germline, CDR1 is SGHTA, CDR2 FQGNSA. The DNA for the CDR3 is TGTGCCAGCAGCCTACAGTCTGCAGATACGCAGTATTTT. Amino acid sequence: CASSLQSADTQYF.

This clonotype was seen only a few times. The gene calls are TRBV20-1 and TRBJ2-7; D call uncertain. The V gene lost 5 bases and the J gene lost 0 bases, with 14 bases spanning the gap. CDR3 length equals 14 residues. Germline values: CDR1 DFQATT, CDR2 SNEGSKA (reference sequence). CDR3 sequence: CSALGSMSSYEQYF. The CDR3 nucleotides are TGCAGTGCTCTCGGGTCGATGAGCTCCTACGAGCAGTACTTC.

The V gene is TRBV6-1, the J gene TRBJ2-1, with 7 nucleotides matching TRBD2. CDR3 length: 15 amino acids. Germline values: CDR1 MNHNS, CDR2 SASEGT. The V segment lost 6 bases and the J segment 3 bases; nucleotides outside the gene matches: 8. The CDR3 protein is CASRMGTTNYNEQFF. DNA for the CDR3: TGTGCCAGCAGGATGGGGACTACGAACTACAATGAGCAGTTCTTC.

The chain recombines TRBV20-1 with TRBJ1-1; no clear D gene. The CDR3 runs 13 residues. V lost 1 base, J lost 5 bases, and 11 bases lay in between. Germline loops: CDR1 DFQATT, CDR2 SNEGSKA (reference sequence). CDR3 coding DNA: TGCAGTGCTAGAGGTAAGAGCGGAACTGAAGCTTTCTTT. Translating gives CSARGKSGTEAFF.

The chain recombines TRBV5-1 with TRBJ2-2, with D hard to call. With 5 bases removed from V and 5 bases from J, the gap between germline ends came to 10 bases. The CDR3 is 13 amino acids. CDR1 and CDR2 from the germline V gene are SGHRS and YFSETQ. The CDR3 region is CASRWLETGELFF. The CDR3 coding sequence is TGCGCCAGCAGATGGCTAGAGACCGGGGAGCTGTTTTTT.

The chain employs TRBV5-1 and TRBJ2-7; 7 nucleotides match TRBD1. Germline trimming cut 4 bases from V and 5 bases from J; bases unmatched to any gene: 9. The CDR3 is 14 amino acids. Germline assignment: CDR1 SGHRS and CDR2 YFSETQ. The CDR3 region is CASSARQGAHEQYF. The CDR3 DNA follows: TGCGCCAGCAGCGCGCGACAGGGAGCCCACGAGCAGTACTTC.

This chain joins TRBV5-1 and TRBJ2-7; TRBD1 matches 7 bases. The CDR3 extends over 15 amino acids. Unmatched junction bases numbered 7, after V lost 4 bases and J lost 0 bases. Germline loops: CDR1 SGHRS, CDR2 YFSETQ. The CDR3 coding sequence is TGCGCCAGCAGCCCGACAGGGTTAACCTCCTACGAGCAGTACTTC. Translating gives CASSPTGLTSYEQYF.

This clonotype occurred many times. This chain joins TRBV10-3 and TRBJ2-7; tentatively, D is TRBD1 (6 bases). The CDR3 has 14 amino acids. Germline values: CDR1 ENHRY, CDR2 SYGVKD. Trimming removed 4 bases from V and 2 bases from J, with 12 bases in between. The CDR3 is CAISGRTATYEQYF. DNA for the CDR3: TGTGCCATCAGTGGGCGGACAGCCACCTACGAGCAGTACTTC.

The gene calls are TRBV7-9 and TRBJ2-7; 8 positions agree with TRBD1. Germline CDR1 and CDR2: SEHNR and FQNEAQ (reference sequence). The CDR3 sequence is 15 residues long. Losses at the gene ends were 1 base for V and 6 bases for J; bases not matched to a gene: 8. The CDR3 region has the DNA TGTGCCAGCAGCTTAGTCCGGGGGACAGGCGGCGAGCAGTACTTC. It specifies CASSLVRGTGGEQYF.

This clonotype was observed a few times. The chain joins TRBV12-3 or TRBV12-4 to TRBJ2-5, with D possibly matching TRBD1 (6 bases). The CDR3 extends over 11 amino acids. V dropped 6 bases and J dropped 9 bases, with 11 bases sitting between them. This chain's CDR3 is CASSPAGAQYF. The CDR3 coding sequence is TGTGCCAGCAGCCCGGCAGGGGCCCAGTACTTC.

V and J are TRBV20-1 and TRBJ2-1; possibly TRBD1 for D (5 bases). The CDR3 sequence is 16 residues long. The V end lost 2 bases, the J end lost 3 bases, and 17 bases lay between the germline ends. The V gene's germline CDR1 is DFQATT and CDR2 SNEGSKA (reference sequence). CDR3 sequence reads: CSARPSTASFYNEQFF. DNA for the CDR3: TGCAGTGCTAGACCCTCGACAGCTTCCTTCTACAATGAGCAGTTCTTC.

V and J are TRBV20-1 and TRBJ1-1; D is unresolved. Per germline, CDR1 DFQATT and CDR2 SNEGSKA (reference sequence). V was pared by 3 bases and J by 0 bases, with 8 bases between. This CDR3 region has 13 residues. The DNA for the CDR3 is TGCAGTGCTAGCCTGCGGGTGAACACTGAAGCTTTCTTT. Encoded protein: CSASLRVNTEAFF.

The chain combines TRBV12-3 or TRBV12-4 with TRBJ2-1; tentatively, D is TRBD1 or TRBD2 (5 bases each). Trimming cost V 3 bases and J 5 bases, with 17 bases left between them. The length of the CDR3 is 16 residues. CDR3 nucleotides: TGTGCCAGCAGTTTTCACCGAGGGGCTGGCAACAATGAGCAGTTCTTC. Translated, it gives CASSFHRGAGNNEQFF.

The chain uses TRBV20-1 and TRBJ2-7, with 7 bases that match TRBD1. The CDR3 spans 14 residues. V was pared by 1 base and J by 6 bases, with 9 bases of the junction left unmatched. Per germline, CDR1 DFQATT and CDR2 SNEGSKA (reference sequence). CDR3: CSARAGDRIPEQYF. The CDR3 nucleotides read TGCAGTGCTAGAGCCGGGGACAGAATTCCCGAGCAGTACTTC.